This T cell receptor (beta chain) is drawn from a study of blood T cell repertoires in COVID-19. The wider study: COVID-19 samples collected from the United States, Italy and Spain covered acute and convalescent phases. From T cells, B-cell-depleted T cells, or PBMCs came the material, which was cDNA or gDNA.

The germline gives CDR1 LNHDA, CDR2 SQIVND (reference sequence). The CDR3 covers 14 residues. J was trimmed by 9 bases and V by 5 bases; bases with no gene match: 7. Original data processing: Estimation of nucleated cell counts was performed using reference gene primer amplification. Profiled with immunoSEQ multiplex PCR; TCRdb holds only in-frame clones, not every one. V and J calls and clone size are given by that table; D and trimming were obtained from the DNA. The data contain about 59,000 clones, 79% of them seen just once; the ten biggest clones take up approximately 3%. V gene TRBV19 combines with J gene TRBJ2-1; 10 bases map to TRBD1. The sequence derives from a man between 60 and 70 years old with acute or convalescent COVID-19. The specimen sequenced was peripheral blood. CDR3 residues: CASSPGQGLGEQFF. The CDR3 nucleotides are TGTGCCAGTAGTCCGGGACAGGGGTTAGGTGAGCAGTTCTTC.